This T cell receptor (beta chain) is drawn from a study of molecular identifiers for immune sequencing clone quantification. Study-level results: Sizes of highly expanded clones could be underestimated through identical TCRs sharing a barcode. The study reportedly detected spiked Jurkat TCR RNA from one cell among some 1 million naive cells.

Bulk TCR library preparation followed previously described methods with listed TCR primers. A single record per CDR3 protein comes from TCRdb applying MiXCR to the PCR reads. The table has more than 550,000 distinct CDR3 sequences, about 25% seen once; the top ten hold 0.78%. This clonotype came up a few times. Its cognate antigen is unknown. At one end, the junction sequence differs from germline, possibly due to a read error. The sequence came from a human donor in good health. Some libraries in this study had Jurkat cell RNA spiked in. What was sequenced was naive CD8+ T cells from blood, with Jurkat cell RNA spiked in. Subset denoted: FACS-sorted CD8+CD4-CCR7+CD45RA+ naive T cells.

CDR3 residues: CAGSLRPAGDNSPLHF. CDR3 in DNA: TGCGCCGGCAGCCTTCGGCCAGCCGGGGATAATTCACCCCTCCACTTT. The rearrangement links TRBV5-1 to TRBJ1-6; D unresolved. CDR1 and CDR2 from the germline V gene are SGHRS and YFSETQ. CDR3 length equals 16 residues.